Listed here are 11 T cell receptor beta chains from one sample, sequenced in a study of T cells after yellow fever vaccination. TCRdb re-derived calls from the 5' RACE reads in MiXCR, one entry per CDR3 protein. The sample carries 600,000 to 750,000 distinct CDR3 sequences, roughly an eighth recorded once. The sequencing here drew on PBMCs, taken on the day of the yellow fever booster vaccination. These receptors were taken from a man aged 30-40 years who received the YFV17D yellow fever vaccine.

This clonotype was counted only a few times. The chain combines TRBV9 with TRBJ2-1, with 8 bases matching TRBD2. In germline, CDR1 is SGDLS, CDR2 YYNGEE. CDR3 length: 14 amino acids. V shed 0 bases and J 9 bases; nucleotides not matched to a gene: 5. The CDR3, as DNA: TGTGCCAGCAGCGTAGAGCGGGAGTGGGGTGAGCAGTTCTTC. The encoded protein is CASSVEREWGEQFF.

This clonotype showed up just a few times. The CDR3 nucleotides are TGCGCCAGCAGCTTTGCAGATAACTATGGCTACACCTTC. It yields the protein CASSFADNYGYTF. The genes are TRBV5-1 and TRBJ1-2; D is unresolved. Per the germline V gene, CDR1 is SGHRS and CDR2 is YFSETQ. The CDR3 is made up of 13 amino acids. Trimming removed 2 bases at V and 1 base at J, with 6 bases between.

The chain carries TRBV20-1 and TRBJ2-1, with TRBD2 identical over 11 bases. The CDR3 loop spans 16 amino acids. J was trimmed by 5 bases and V by 2 bases; bases with no gene match: 8. Germline CDR1 reads DFQATT; CDR2 reads SNEGSKA (reference sequence). Written as DNA, the CDR3 is TGCAGTGCTAGAACCTCGACTAGCGGGAACAACAATGAGCAGTTCTTC. Protein sequence: CSARTSTSGNNNEQFF.

This clonotype has at least ten counts. The gene calls are TRBV7-2 and TRBJ2-7, with TRBD2 matching 11 bases. The CDR3 is made up of 16 amino acids. The V gene's germline CDR1 is SGHTA and CDR2 FQGNSA. Unmatched junction bases numbered 7, after V lost 5 bases and J lost 1 base. The CDR3 DNA sequence: TGTGCCAGCAGCCCGCAACTAGCGGGAGAGTCCTACGAGCAGTACTTC. It specifies CASSPQLAGESYEQYF. The whole variable domain, remainder taken from reference TRBV7-2 and TRBJ2-7, is GAGVSQSPSNKVTEKGKDVELRCDPISGHTALYWYRQSLGQGLEFLIYFQGNSAPDKSGLPSDRFSAERTGGSVSTLTIQRTQQEDSAVYLCASSPQLAGESYEQYFGPGTRLTVT.

This clonotype was picked up a small number of times. The chain couples TRBV4-1 to TRBJ2-3; D call uncertain. V gave up 2 bases and J gave up 5 bases, with 8 bases separating them. CDR1 MGHRA and CDR2 YSYEKL come from the germline V gene. The CDR3 extends over 13 amino acids. The CDR3 sequence is CASSQQAGDTQYF. The CDR3 region has the DNA TGCGCCAGCAGCCAACAGGCCGGAGATACGCAGTATTTT.

Many counts were recorded for this clonotype. The chain has TRBV7-2 and TRBJ2-5; 7 bases fit TRBD1. Germline V gene data show CDR1 as SGHTA and CDR2 as FQGNSA. This CDR3 region has 13 residues. The trim removed 5 bases at V and 6 bases at J, leaving 6 bases unmatched. The CDR3 spells CASSQDRVKTQYF. CDR3 nucleotide sequence: TGTGCCAGCAGCCAAGACAGGGTTAAGACCCAGTACTTC.

V usage is TRBV12-3 or TRBV12-4 and J usage is TRBJ1-2; D remains unclear. The CDR3 totals 13 residues. With 3 bases removed from V and 4 bases from J, the gap between germline ends came to 9 bases. CDR3 DNA sequence: TGTGCCAGCAGTTTCCGGATCCCCTATGGCTACACCTTC. It is translated as CASSFRIPYGYTF.

This chain joins TRBV11-2 and TRBJ2-7; D is unclear. The V end was cut by 5 bases, the J end by 0 bases, with 11 bases between. The CDR3 is 14 amino acids. Germline CDR1 reads SGHAT; CDR2 reads FQNNGV. The CDR3 region is CASSAPGLSYEQYF. CDR3 nucleotides: TGTGCCAGCAGCGCACCAGGCCTCTCCTACGAGCAGTACTTC.

This clonotype was counted ten times or more. The CDR3 coding sequence is TGTGCCAGCAGTTCGGCACCCTACGAGCAGTACTTC. Its translation is CASSSAPYEQYF. The rearrangement links TRBV28 to TRBJ2-7; no firm D call. This CDR3 has 12 residues. V lost 4 bases, J lost 2 bases, and 6 bases lay in between. Germline CDR1 and CDR2: MDHEN and SYDVKM.

This clonotype appeared a few times. V and J are TRBV6-2 or TRBV6-3 and TRBJ2-4; no clear D. Germline lookup yields CDR1 MNHEY and CDR2 SVGEGT. V lost 6 bases and J 1 base, leaving 10 bases between the germline ends. The CDR3 spans 14 residues. CDR3 amino acids: CASSRLGAKNIQYF. For the CDR3, the DNA is TGTGCCAGCAGCCGCCTGGGGGCCAAAAACATTCAGTACTTC.

The chain carries TRBV7-2 and TRBJ2-1; 15 bases line up with TRBD2. V trimming: 5 bases; J trimming: 8 bases; junction bases outside the gene matches: 7. From germline, CDR1 is SGHTA and CDR2 FQGNSA. This CDR3 region has 16 residues. The CDR3 bases are TGTGCCAGCAGCCCCGCCGGGACTAGCGGGAGGTATGAGCAGTTCTTC. As protein: CASSPAGTSGRYEQFF.